Presented here are 10 T cell receptor beta chains from one specimen sequenced in a study of PD-1 blockade in classical Hodgkin lymphoma. Measured with immunoSEQ multiplex PCR; TCRdb has only the in-frame clones, and not every one. This sample has about 64,000 clones; about 90% occur once, and the top ten carry about 9.4%. Documented time point: cycle 4 day 1 (C4D1), after 6 weeks of nivolumab. Every patient relapsed after autologous stem cell transplantation, and brentuximab vedotin exposure varied. The source was peripheral blood mononuclear cells (PBMCs), collected before the fourth cycle of nivolumab. These receptors all come from a human donor with classical Hodgkin lymphoma.

The chain uses TRBV5-1 and TRBJ2-1; 7 bases line up with TRBD1. Germline V gives CDR1 SGHRS, CDR2 YFSETQ. Trimming cost V 2 bases and J 8 bases; bases outside gene matches: 10. CDR3 length: 15 residues. CDR3 region: CASSLRQGGLDEQFF. In DNA form, the CDR3 reads TGCGCCAGCAGCTTAAGACAGGGTGGCCTGGATGAGCAGTTCTTC.

This clone was recorded a few times. The V and J genes are TRBV27 and TRBJ1-1; a possible D gene is TRBD1 (5 bases). Per the germline V gene, CDR1 is MNHEY and CDR2 is SMNVEV (reference sequence). The CDR3 loop spans 14 amino acids. The V end lost 2 bases, the J end lost 4 bases, and 11 bases lay between the germline ends. The CDR3 sequence: CASSLTGGGTEAFF. The CDR3 bases are TGTGCCAGCAGTTTAACGGGGGGAGGCACTGAAGCTTTCTTT.

This clone is a singleton in its sample. The V gene is TRBV5-1, the J gene TRBJ1-4; TRBD1 is a possible D gene (6 bases). Germline loops: CDR1 SGHRS, CDR2 YFSETQ. The CDR3 is 14 amino acids. The ends were cut back, 2 bases at V and 4 bases at J, with 9 bases in the middle. CDR3 sequence reads: CASSFDRLNEKLFF. The CDR3 DNA is TGCGCCAGCAGCTTCGACAGGCTTAATGAAAAACTGTTTTTT. Complete variable domain (other parts from reference TRBV5-1 and TRBJ1-4): KAGVTQTPRYLIKTRGQQVTLSCSPISGHRSVSWYQQTPGQGLQFLFEYFSETQRNKGNFPGRFSGRQFSNSRSEMNVSTLELGDSALYLCASSFDRLNEKLFFGSGTQLSVL.

V gene TRBV2 combines with J gene TRBJ1-5; D unresolved. CDR1 is SNHLY, CDR2 FYNNEI, per germline. The CDR3 runs to 14 residues. The V end was cut by 2 bases, the J end by 7 bases, with 12 bases between. This CDR3 reads CASSETFGRQPQHF. CDR3 DNA sequence: TGTGCCAGCAGTGAAACTTTCGGGAGACAGCCCCAGCATTTT.

CDR3 nucleotide sequence: TGTGCCAGCAGTCGACAGGGGGACTCTGGAAACACCATATATTTT. Its protein product is CASSRQGDSGNTIYF. This chain joins TRBV27 and TRBJ1-3; 9 nucleotides agree with TRBD1. This CDR3 contains 15 residues. The J segment lost 0 bases and the V segment lost 5 bases, leaving 2 bases of the junction unmatched. The germline CDR1 and CDR2 sequences are MNHEY and SMNVEV (reference sequence).

This chain links TRBV2 with TRBJ1-2; 9 bases align to TRBD1. This CDR3 contains 15 residues. V was clipped by 11 bases and J by 2 bases; unmatched bases: 12. Per the germline V gene, CDR1 is SNHLY and CDR2 is FYNNEI. CDR3 in DNA: TGTGCCTCCCGGGACAGGGACGGGAAAAACTATGGCTACACCTTC. Translation: CASRDRDGKNYGYTF.

The V gene is TRBV4-2, the J gene TRBJ2-2; maybe TRBD2 (6 bases). The CDR3 sequence is 18 residues long. Germline V gives CDR1 LGHNA, CDR2 YNFKEQ. V dropped 0 bases and J dropped 3 bases, with 17 bases sitting between them. DNA of the CDR3: TGTGCCAGCAGCCAAGAAGAGCTAGGAGGGCCCCACACCGGGGAGCTGTTTTTT. Protein product: CASSQEELGGPHTGELFF.

The V call is TRBV6-4, the J call TRBJ2-3; TRBD1 matches at 11 bases. Germline CDR1 is MRHNA and CDR2 is SNTAGT. The CDR3 length is 15 residues. Germline trimming cut 5 bases from V and 3 bases from J; bases unmatched to any gene: 4. In nucleotides, the CDR3 is TGTGCCAGCAGTCCTGGACAGGGGGCAACAGATACGCAGTATTTT. This codes for CASSPGQGATDTQYF.

This sequence joins TRBV27 and TRBJ2-2, with D uncertain. Trimming took 7 bases from V and 2 from J, leaving 8 bases between them. Germline CDR1 MNHEY, CDR2 SMNVEV (reference sequence). This CDR3 is built from 13 residues. In DNA form, the CDR3 reads TGTGCCAGCACCTCCTCTAACACCGGGGAGCTGTTTTTT. This codes for CASTSSNTGELFF.

The rearrangement joins TRBV6-6 to TRBJ2-1; D possibly corresponds to TRBD1 (5 bases). This CDR3 spans 15 amino acids. V gave up 7 bases and J gave up 0 bases, with 13 bases separating them. From germline, CDR1 is MNHNY and CDR2 SVGAGI (reference sequence). The CDR3 nucleotides are TGTGCCAGCACCGCAGGGCTCAGCTCCTACAATGAGCAGTTCTTC. Its translation: CASTAGLSSYNEQFF.